The sequence of this TCR beta chain was determined in a study of regulatory T cells in long-lasting Graves disease. Study conclusions and caveats: Owing to a sample size that was small, accuracy may have been reduced.

In the case of this clonotype: No antigen is known for it.

According to the study, TCR beta libraries were built with iRepertoire HTBI primers and CDR3-region Arm-PCR. Study processing details: Across samples, 55 to 75 TRBV and some 14 TRBJ segments were found. TCRdb ran MiXCR on the multiplex PCR reads and lists one entry per CDR3 protein. The V and J calls come from TCRdb's annotation, not from the publication. This table holds fewer than 400,000 distinct CDR3 sequences, roughly 20% found once. Time point denoted: persistent/refractory GD, antithyroid drugs over 5 years with positive TRAb. The TCR library used RNA extracted from PBMCs. The CDR3 has 16 residues. From germline, CDR1 is MNHEY and CDR2 SVGEGT. V lost 0 bases and J lost 5; bases outside the gene matches: 8.

Sequenced here: peripheral blood mononuclear cells (PBMCs), sampled when the disease was refractory, from a patient treated with antithyroid drugs. The chain recombines TRBV6-2 or TRBV6-3 with TRBJ1-1; 8 nucleotides align to TRBD1. The sequence derives from a female donor with Graves disease. The DNA of the CDR3 is TGTGCCAGCAGTTACTCGTGGCAGGGGGCTGAAACTGAAGCTTTCTTT. It codes for CASSYSWQGAETEAFF.